These 22 T cell receptor beta chains originate from one sample sequenced in a study of blood T cells in healthy people across ages. The use of a sample-barcoded 5' primer and a J-beta primer mix characterized a second PCR of 7 to 11 cycles. TCRdb processed the 5' RACE reads anew with MiXCR; each CDR3 protein has one entry. The sample records 650,000 to 800,000 distinct CDR3 sequences, approximately 48% being singletons. The sequenced sample consisted of blood. The source is a man between 60 and 70 years old in good health.

This clonotype was picked up many times. The chain joins TRBV7-2 to TRBJ2-2; TRBD2 might be the D (6 bases). CDR3 length: 14 amino acids. V dropped 5 bases and J dropped 4 bases, with 11 bases sitting between them. Per germline, CDR1 SGHTA and CDR2 FQGNSA. Here the CDR3 DNA reads TGTGCCAGCAGCGAGGGACTGAGCACCGGGGAGCTGTTTTTT. Translated, it gives CASSEGLSTGELFF.

CDR3 DNA sequence: TGCAGCGCGGGACAAACAGATGAAAAACTGTTTTTT. As protein: CSAGQTDEKLFF. The genes are TRBV29-1 and TRBJ1-4; D might be TRBD1 (6 bases). Germline V gene data show CDR1 as SQVTM and CDR2 as ANQGSEA. The CDR3 consists of 12 residues. V was cut by 7 bases and J by 6 bases, with 12 bases left in between.

This chain links TRBV7-2 with TRBJ1-2; D not resolved. CDR1 and CDR2 from the germline V gene are SGHTA and FQGNSA. This CDR3 has 14 residues. V was pared by 2 bases and J by 4 bases, with 11 bases between. The CDR3 protein is CASSLKPGVYGYTF. CDR3 bases: TGTGCCAGCAGCTTAAAACCCGGGGTCTATGGCTACACCTTC.

This clonotype was observed once. CDR3 DNA sequence: TGTGCCTGGAGTCGGGACTCCGGGTTGGAGACCCAGTACTTC. It encodes CAWSRDSGLETQYF. The chain joins TRBV30 to TRBJ2-7, with D perhaps TRBD2 (6 bases). The end of the DNA fits TRBJ2-5 better, so the J call may be wrong. The length of the CDR3 is 14 residues. Germline lookup yields CDR1 GTSNPN and CDR2 SVGIG (reference sequence).

Points on this clonotype: A much larger clone is a single base away; this may be a read error. V gene TRBV7-2 combines with J gene TRBJ2-3; D possibly uses TRBD1 or TRBD2 (6 bases each). The CDR3 has 16 amino acids. Germline lookup yields CDR1 SGHTA and CDR2 FQGNSA. Trimming shortened V by 4 bases and J by 2 bases, and 16 bases separated the two germline ends. The CDR3 nucleotides are TGTGCCAGCAGCTCCTTCCCTCGGGGGCCCACAGATACGCAGTATTTT. Amino acids: CASSSFPRGPTDTQYF.

V is TRBV5-1 and J is TRBJ2-7; TRBD2 agrees at 15 bases. This CDR3 spans 16 amino acids. Per the germline V gene, CDR1 is SGHRS and CDR2 is YFSETQ. V dropped 3 bases and J dropped 7; count of bases not matched to a gene: 8. CDR3 in DNA: TGCGCCAGCAGCTCGCCGGGACTAGCGGGGGGAGGAGAGCAGTACTTC. Amino acid sequence: CASSSPGLAGGGEQYF.

This clonotype was observed a few times. This chain joins TRBV5-1 and TRBJ2-4; 10 nucleotides align to TRBD1. The J call may be in error: the DNA end matches TRBJ2-7 better. The germline gives CDR1 SGHRS, CDR2 YFSETQ. The CDR3 spans 15 residues. Written as DNA, the CDR3 is TGCGCCAGCAGCTTGCTGGGACAGGGGTCATACGAGCAGTACTTC. Residues: CASSLLGQGSYEQYF.

The V gene is TRBV20-1, the J gene TRBJ2-5, with 11 bases fitting TRBD2. Germline V gene lookup returns CDR1 DFQATT and CDR2 SNEGSKA (reference sequence). The V segment lost 4 bases and the J segment 8 bases; nucleotides outside the gene matches: 18. The CDR3 sequence is 17 residues long. This CDR3 is CSATWLAGGITKSTQYF. The CDR3 coding sequence is TGCAGTGCTACGTGGCTAGCGGGGGGAATAACCAAGAGTACCCAGTACTTC.

Regarding this clonotype: At one of its ends the junction is not consistent with the germline gene, which may arise from a read error. The chain employs TRBV5-1 and TRBJ2-2, with 8 positions matching TRBD1. The CDR3 covers 13 residues. Germline V gene sequence: CDR1 SGHRS, CDR2 YFSETQ. The CDR3 bases are TGCGCCAGCAGCTCGACAGGGGCCGGGGGGCTGTTTTTT. It yields the protein CASSSTGAGGLFF.

This clonotype was seen more than once but under ten times. The chain combines TRBV7-2 with TRBJ2-5; D is unclear. The J call may be wrong; the DNA end is better matched by TRBJ2-7. There are 14 residues in the CDR3. Germline V gene sequence: CDR1 SGHTA, CDR2 FQGNSA. CDR3 region: CASSLAFDVDEQYF. For the CDR3, the DNA is TGTGCCAGCAGCTTAGCGTTCGATGTAGACGAGCAGTACTTC.

V is TRBV7-9 and J is TRBJ2-3; TRBD1 matches at 9 bases. Germline CDR1 SEHNR, CDR2 FQNEAQ (reference sequence). With V trimmed by 6 bases and J by 0 bases, 13 bases remained unmatched. The CDR3 contains 18 residues. The DNA for the CDR3 is TGTGCCAGCAGGATAGCACCGGGACAGGGCACTAGCACAGATACGCAGTATTTT. Its translation: CASRIAPGQGTSTDTQYF.

The chain combines TRBV28 with TRBJ2-3; D remains ambiguous. Trimming removed 6 bases from V and 4 bases from J, with 26 bases in between. This CDR3 contains 18 residues. Germline assignment: CDR1 MDHEN and CDR2 SYDVKM. For the CDR3, the DNA is TGTGCCAGCAGCCCCCTTTTCGGGCATAAAAATGATGCAGATACGCAGTATTTT. It is translated as CASSPLFGHKNDADTQYF.

The CDR3 coding sequence is TGTGCCTGGACTAGGGCTAGCGGGGTGGCCAATGAGCAGTACTTC. Translated: CAWTRASGVANEQYF. The chain employs TRBV30 and TRBJ2-5; 9 bases match TRBD2. Germline V gene lookup returns CDR1 GTSNPN and CDR2 SVGIG (reference sequence). Losses at the gene ends were 4 bases for V and 11 bases for J; bases not matched to a gene: 17. CDR3 length: 15 residues.

This clonotype was recorded only once. The CDR3 nucleotides are TGTGCCTCCCAGGGGGCAGAAAACGAGCAGTACTTC. It translates to CASQGAENEQYF. The chain uses TRBV5-4 and TRBJ2-7, with 8 bases lining up with TRBD1. This CDR3 has 12 amino acids. The trim removed 10 bases at V and 5 bases at J, leaving 8 bases unmatched. The V gene's germline CDR1 is SGHNT and CDR2 YYREEE (reference sequence).

The V gene is TRBV15, the J gene TRBJ2-1; 8 bases line up with TRBD1. This CDR3 region has 15 residues. V was pared by 1 base and J by 7 bases, with 6 bases of the junction left unmatched. Germline assignment: CDR1 LNHNV and CDR2 YYDKDF (reference sequence). The CDR3 loop is CATSRGPGGGNEQFF. CDR3 in DNA: TGTGCCACCAGCAGAGGCCCAGGGGGCGGGAATGAGCAGTTCTTC.

Notes on this clonotype: One end of the junction is discordant with germline, which a read error may explain. This chain joins TRBV12-3 or TRBV12-4 and TRBJ2-5; no clear D gene. This CDR3 comprises 12 residues. The CDR3 region has the DNA TGTGTCAGCAGTTTAGGGAAAGAGACCCAGTACTTC. It is translated as CVSSLGKETQYF.

A few counts support this clonotype. This chain joins TRBV9 and TRBJ2-3; D remains ambiguous. This CDR3 contains 12 residues. Looked up from germline, CDR1 is SGDLS and CDR2 is YYNGEE. Deletions cut 1 base from V and 4 bases from J, with 4 bases between. CDR3 sequence (DNA): TGTGCCAGCAGCGTAATACCAGATACGCAGTATTTT. This translates into CASSVIPDTQYF.

A few counts support this clonotype. The chain links TRBV2 to TRBJ1-2; D may be TRBD1 (5 bases). Looked up from germline, CDR1 is SNHLY and CDR2 is FYNNEI. With 6 bases removed from V and 2 bases from J, the gap between germline ends came to 13 bases. The CDR3 runs to 14 residues. CDR3 region: CASSAGLANYGYTF. The CDR3 coding sequence is TGTGCCAGCAGCGCAGGGTTGGCAAACTATGGCTACACCTTC. Looking up the rest from reference TRBV2 and TRBJ1-2 gives the full variable domain: EPEVTQTPSHQVTQMGQEVILRCVPISNHLYFYWYRQILGQKVEFLVSFYNNEISEKSEIFDDQFSVERPDGSNFTLKIRSTKLEDSAMYFCASSAGLANYGYTFGSGTRLTVV.

This clonotype has at least ten counts. This chain uses TRBV12-3 or TRBV12-4 with TRBJ2-7; D is unclear. V was trimmed by 5 bases and J by 4 bases, leaving 12 bases between them. The CDR3 covers 13 residues. The CDR3 sequence is CASSPSDGYEQYF. The CDR3 nucleotides read TGTGCCAGCAGTCCGAGCGATGGGTACGAGCAGTACTTC.

The chain recombines TRBV7-2 with TRBJ2-5, with D unresolved. V lost 7 bases and J 0 bases, leaving 9 bases between the germline ends. The CDR3 runs to 13 residues. CDR1 and CDR2 from the germline V gene are SGHTA and FQGNSA. The CDR3 spells CASTAYNQETQYF. CDR3 nucleotides: TGTGCCAGCACGGCTTATAACCAAGAGACCCAGTACTTC.

The gene calls are TRBV29-1 and TRBJ1-2, with D possibly being TRBD1 (5 bases). The CDR3 runs 14 residues. Germline CDR1 and CDR2: SQVTM and ANQGSEA. V lost 7 bases and J 1 base, leaving 16 bases between the germline ends. In DNA, the CDR3 is TGCAGCGCCGAGGGGCCCCCCTTTAACTATGGCTACACCTTC. Its protein product is CSAEGPPFNYGYTF.

There are a few counts of this clonotype. This rearrangement joins TRBV5-6 to TRBJ1-6; D unresolved. Trimming pared 4 bases from V and 6 bases from J, leaving 11 bases between. Germline V gene lookup returns CDR1 SGHDT and CDR2 YYEEEE. The CDR3 is made up of 14 amino acids. The CDR3: CASSVQLSNSPLHF. CDR3 nucleotide sequence: TGTGCCAGCAGCGTACAACTGTCTAATTCACCCCTCCACTTT.